The 21 T cell receptor beta chains presented below share a single source sample, sequenced in a study of blood T cell repertoires in COVID-19. TCRdb keeps only in-frame clones here, not all; method: immunoSEQ multiplex PCR. The sample holds 55,000 to 60,000 clones, 70% to 90% seen once. The sequenced sample was peripheral blood. All receptors come from a man aged 35 to 55 with active COVID-19.

The chain links TRBV7-8 to TRBJ2-7; the match to TRBD1 covers 7 bases. Per the germline V gene, CDR1 is SGHVS and CDR2 is FQNEAQ. The CDR3 is 15 amino acids. The V and J ends lost 7 bases and 0 bases, in that order; junction bases with no gene match: 9. This CDR3 reads CASNIGTDYSYEQYF. DNA of the CDR3: TGTGCCAGCAACATAGGGACAGACTACTCCTACGAGCAGTACTTC. Based on the CDR3 plus reference TRBV7-8 and TRBJ2-7, the full variable domain is GAGVSQSPRYKVAKRGQDVALRCDPISGHVSLFWYQQALGQGPEFLTYFQNEAQLDKSGLPSDRFFAERPEGSVSTLKIQRTQQEDSAVYLCASNIGTDYSYEQYFGPGTRLTVT.

The J gene is TRBJ1-2, the V gene TRBV10-3, with D maybe TRBD1 (5 bases). The V end lost 0 bases, the J end lost 2 bases, and 10 bases lay between the germline ends. In germline, CDR1 is ENHRY, CDR2 SYGVKD. The CDR3 has 15 amino acids. The CDR3, as DNA: TGTGCCATCAGTGAGTCGTTTAGGGGCAACTATGGCTACACCTTC. Its translation: CAISESFRGNYGYTF.

V and J are TRBV28 and TRBJ1-1, with 8 positions matching TRBD1. Trimming at V came to 4 bases and at J to 5 bases, leaving 9 bases not matched to a gene. Per germline, CDR1 MDHEN and CDR2 SYDVKM. This CDR3 is 15 amino acids long. In DNA form, the CDR3 reads TGTGCCAGCAGTTGGGTCGGACAGGGCGAGACTGAAGCTTTCTTT. Its protein product is CASSWVGQGETEAFF.

The chain has TRBV19 and TRBJ1-5; D remains unclear. The length of the CDR3 is 15 residues. V was trimmed by 3 bases and J by 1 base, leaving 10 bases between them. CDR1 is LNHDA, CDR2 SQIVND, per germline (reference sequence). CDR3 protein: CASSIAGLSNQPQHF. The CDR3 region has the DNA TGTGCCAGTAGTATTGCGGGGTTAAGCAATCAGCCCCAGCATTTT.

This chain uses TRBV19 with TRBJ2-5; 9 nucleotides line up with TRBD1. The length of the CDR3 is 15 residues. Trimming at V came to 3 bases and at J to 2 bases, leaving 4 bases not matched to a gene. Germline-derived CDR1 and CDR2 are LNHDA and SQIVND (reference sequence). CDR3 bases: TGTGCCAGTAGTATGGGACAGGGCTTTCAAGAGACCCAGTACTTC. Translated, it gives CASSMGQGFQETQYF.

The chain couples TRBV9 to TRBJ1-1, with 8 bases aligning to TRBD1. The germline V gene has CDR1 SGDLS and CDR2 YYNGEE. The CDR3 contains 15 residues. The junction had 11 bases not matched to a gene; V was cut back by 0 bases and J by 10 bases. The CDR3 nucleotides read TGTGCCAGCAGCGTAGTTCCCCAGGGGGCTATAGGAGCTTTCTTT. This encodes CASSVVPQGAIGAFF.

The V call is TRBV5-1, the J call TRBJ2-7, with TRBD2 identical over 8 bases. Germline-derived CDR1 and CDR2 are SGHRS and YFSETQ. The CDR3 loop spans 16 amino acids. The V segment lost 3 bases and the J segment 6 bases; nucleotides outside the gene matches: 14. This CDR3 reads CASSSVSGRGVSEQYF. The CDR3 bases are TGCGCCAGCAGCTCGGTGAGCGGGAGAGGCGTCTCCGAGCAGTACTTC.

The chain recombines TRBV30 with TRBJ1-2; 10 bases line up with TRBD1. V gave up 5 bases and J gave up 8 bases; unmatched junction bases: 8. Germline CDR1 GTSNPN, CDR2 SVGIG (reference sequence). The CDR3 has 13 residues. CDR3 DNA sequence: TGTGCCTGGGAATCCGGGACAGGGGTGGGCTACACCTTC. Translation: CAWESGTGVGYTF.

The chain employs TRBV6-6 and TRBJ2-4; TRBD2 matches 8 bases. Germline V lookup: CDR1 MNHNY, CDR2 SVGAGI (reference sequence). V was clipped by 4 bases and J by 10 bases; unmatched bases: 12. This CDR3 comprises 15 residues. The CDR3 coding sequence is TGTGCCAGCAGTTTCACCCCGGGACTAGTAAGAATTCAGTACTTC. It codes for CASSFTPGLVRIQYF.

This chain joins TRBV28 and TRBJ2-5, with a weak D call TRBD2 (5 bases). Trimming took 1 base from V and 5 from J, leaving 11 bases between them. Germline CDR1 MDHEN, CDR2 SYDVKM. This CDR3 is 14 amino acids long. The DNA for the CDR3 is TGTGCCAGCAGTTTATTAGGGAGTTCGGAGACCCAGTACTTC. Protein sequence: CASSLLGSSETQYF.

The chain recombines TRBV10-2 with TRBJ2-7; 8 bases are a match to TRBD2. V shed 3 bases and J 1 base; nucleotides not matched to a gene: 5. There are 15 residues in the CDR3. CDR1 is WSHSY, CDR2 SAAADI, per germline. The CDR3 coding sequence is TGCGCCAGCAGTGAAAGGCTAGCGGGTTCCTACGAGCAGTACTTC. Translation: CASSERLAGSYEQYF.

V and J are TRBV7-3 and TRBJ2-1, with D hard to call. The V end was cut by 2 bases, the J end by 6 bases, with 23 bases between. The CDR3 sequence is 18 residues long. CDR1 and CDR2 from the germline V gene are SGHTA and FQGTGA. CDR3 sequence (DNA): TGTGCCAGCAGCTTAGGGTCGGCGGATGCCCCCCGATTCAATGAGCAGTTCTTC. It encodes CASSLGSADAPRFNEQFF.

Only a few counts were recorded for this clone. This sequence joins TRBV7-8 and TRBJ2-7, with TRBD2 matching over 7 bases. CDR3 size: 16 residues. Germline V gene sequence: CDR1 SGHVS, CDR2 FQNEAQ. V gave up 5 bases and J gave up 1 base; unmatched junction bases: 11. Here the CDR3 DNA reads TGTGCCAGCAGCACCTTACGACTAGCAGAATCCTACGAGCAGTACTTC. Its translation: CASSTLRLAESYEQYF.

The chain combines TRBV9 with TRBJ2-1, with 7 bases that match TRBD2. Germline CDR1 and CDR2: SGDLS and YYNGEE. The CDR3 spans 15 residues. The junction had 12 bases not matched to a gene; V was cut back by 4 bases and J by 8 bases. Here the CDR3 reads CASSSSGNGADEQFF. CDR3 sequence (DNA): TGTGCCAGCAGCTCCAGCGGGAATGGAGCGGATGAGCAGTTCTTC. Drawing the rest from reference TRBV9 and TRBJ2-1, the complete variable domain is DSGVTQTPKHLITATGQRVTLRCSPRSGDLSVYWYQQSLDQGLQFLIQYYNGEERAKGNILERFSAQQFPDLHSELNLSSLELGDSALYFCASSSSGNGADEQFFGPGTRLTVL.

The chain combines TRBV2 with TRBJ1-5; TRBD1 matches at 9 bases. V lost 4 bases to trimming and J lost 6 bases; unmatched junction nucleotides: 13. This CDR3 contains 17 residues. CDR1 is SNHLY, CDR2 FYNNEI, per germline. The CDR3 loop reads CASSVGSGQGIFQPQHF. The CDR3 DNA sequence: TGTGCCAGCAGTGTAGGGTCGGGACAGGGCATCTTTCAGCCCCAGCATTTT.

V usage is TRBV5-4 and J usage is TRBJ2-3; TRBD2 matches 15 bases. This CDR3 is built from 15 residues. V was clipped by 7 bases and J by 4 bases; unmatched bases: 4. Germline V gene lookup returns CDR1 SGHNT and CDR2 YYREEE (reference sequence). The CDR3 region is CASGRTSGRADTQYF. The CDR3 DNA sequence: TGTGCCAGCGGGCGGACTAGCGGGAGGGCAGATACGCAGTATTTT.

This chain connects TRBV28 to TRBJ1-1, with a weak D call TRBD1 (6 bases). CDR1 and CDR2 (germline): MDHEN, SYDVKM. The CDR3 runs 14 residues. V was shortened by 3 bases and J by 10 bases, with 18 bases between the two germline ends. CDR3 nucleotides: TGTGCCAGCAGTTTGATGGGGGGGGCCAGGGTAGCTTTCTTT. It specifies CASSLMGGARVAFF. The full variable domain, completed using reference TRBV28 and TRBJ1-1, is DVKVTQSSRYLVKRTGEKVFLECVQDMDHENMFWYRQDPGLGLRLIYFSYDVKMKEKGDIPEGYSVSREKKERFSLILESASTNQTSMYLCASSLMGGARVAFFGQGTRLTVV.

The chain employs TRBV30 and TRBJ2-2; the match to TRBD2 covers 7 bases. Germline trimming cut 1 base from V and 1 base from J; bases unmatched to any gene: 9. CDR1 and CDR2 (germline): GTSNPN, SVGIG (reference sequence). The length of the CDR3 is 17 residues. The CDR3 DNA reads as TGTGCCTGGAGTGACGGGGAGGGCTGGAGGAACACCGGGGAGCTGTTTTTT. Translation: CAWSDGEGWRNTGELFF. Full variable domain (rest looked up from reference TRBV30 and TRBJ2-2): SQTIHQWPATLVQPVGSPLSLECTVEGTSNPNLYWYRQAAGRGLQLLFYSVGIGQISSEVPQNLSASRPQDRQFILSSKKLLLSDSGFYLCAWSDGEGWRNTGELFFGEGSRLTVL.

The V gene is TRBV7-8, the J gene TRBJ2-1; D is possibly TRBD2 (6 bases). V lost 2 bases and J lost 4, with 15 bases in between. This CDR3 region has 16 residues. Germline-derived CDR1 and CDR2 are SGHVS and FQNEAQ. CDR3: CASSLWAGRLYNEQFF. CDR3 coding DNA: TGTGCCAGCAGCTTATGGGCGGGACGGCTTTACAATGAGCAGTTCTTC.

The CDR3 sequence: CASSSPAGANVLTF. The CDR3, as DNA: TGTGCCAGCTCATCGCCAGCTGGGGCCAACGTCCTGACTTTC. The chain recombines TRBV18 with TRBJ2-6; D unclear. The CDR3 sequence is 14 residues long. Germline assignment: CDR1 KGHSH and CDR2 LQKENI. V gave up 5 bases and J gave up 2 bases, with 7 bases separating them.

In this sample, this clone turned up a few times. This sequence joins TRBV9 and TRBJ2-3; 12 bases align to TRBD2. Germline V CDR1 and CDR2: SGDLS, YYNGEE. CDR3 size: 15 residues. After removal of 3 bases from V and 6 bases from J, the junction contained 5 bases not matched to a gene. CDR3 region: CASSAGLAGWDTQYF. The CDR3 region has the DNA TGTGCCAGCAGCGCCGGACTAGCGGGATGGGATACGCAGTATTTT.